A single T cell receptor (beta chain) is shown here with its context. What it binds is not known. This entry belongs to a study of OX40 agonist ivuxolimab in advanced cancers. Study-wide findings and caveats: It was also the case that some nonresponders had low normalized T-cell clonal expansion. At doses 0.1 to 3.0 mg/kg, CD4+ and CD8+ clones expanded. Expanded peripheral T cells had an undetermined antigen specificity.

The length of the CDR3 is 11 residues. Germline CDR1 reads SGHDT; CDR2 reads YYEEEE. Deletions cut 1 base from V and 4 bases from J, with 1 base between. Measured with immunoSEQ multiplex PCR; TCRdb has only the in-frame clones, and not every one. The sample lists tens of thousands of clones, 85% seen once, with about 0.22% in the top ten. The specimen was CD4+ or CD8+ T cells sorted from blood, collected in a trial of the OX40 agonist ivuxolimab. The V and J genes are TRBV5-6 and TRBJ2-3; D ambiguous. The TCR originated in an adult with an advanced solid tumor such as melanoma, head and neck, liver or kidney cancer. Here the CDR3 DNA reads TGTGCCAGCAGCTTGTCAGATACGCAGTATTTT. It encodes CASSLSDTQYF.